The rows below give T cell receptor beta chains drawn from one sample of a study of regulatory T cells in long-lasting Graves disease. TCRdb reanalysed the multiplex PCR reads using MiXCR and keeps one entry per CDR3 protein. The data hold 250,000 to 300,000 distinct CDR3 sequences, with approximately 18% observed a single time. These data were also reused for a study on T cells in Graves' hyperthyroidism and ophthalmopathy.

Sequencing was performed on peripheral blood mononuclear cells (PBMCs), taken at new diagnosis, from a patient treated with antithyroid drugs. The source of these receptors is a woman aged 25-40 years with Graves disease. Each CDR3 is given with its conserved first and last residue. A D gene is named only where the DNA matches it firmly. The size of a clone is reported for some rows only, either as once, few or many, or as a class for expanded clones.

v_call	d_call	clone_size	j_call	cdr3_nt	cdr3_aa
TRBV9	TRBD1	many	TRBJ1-1	TGTGCCAGCAGCGCGCTCGACAGGGCCACTGAAGCTTTCTTT	CASSALDRATEAFF
TRBV11-2	.	.	TRBJ2-7	TGTGCCAGCAGCGATTATCGGGACCTATCCTACGAGCAGTACTTC	CASSDYRDLSYEQYF
TRBV7-9	.	many	TRBJ1-2	TGTGCCAGCAGCTTTGAGGGCGGGGGTAGCGGCTACACCTTC	CASSFEGGGSGYTF
TRBV20-1	.	many	TRBJ1-4	TGCAGTGCTCGAGGGGGGGTCGGTACGAGTGAAAAACTGTTTTTT	CSARGGVGTSEKLFF
TRBV7-9	.	many	TRBJ1-2	TGTGCCAGCAGCTTAGGGGACATAGCTAACTATGGCTACACCTTC	CASSLGDIANYGYTF
TRBV5-1	.	many	TRBJ2-1	TGCGCCAGCACCAACGGCGGAGCCCGTGGGTGGACTGAGCAGTTCTTC	CASTNGGARGWTEQFF
TRBV29-1	TRBD1	few	TRBJ1-2	TGCAGCGCCCTGACAGGGAAGGGTGGCTACACCTTC	CSALTGKGGYTF
TRBV12-3/TRBV12-4	TRBD2	many	TRBJ2-3	TGTGCCAGCGAGCGGGGTAGCGGGGGTGAGGATACGCAGTATTTT	CASERGSGGEDTQYF
TRBV6-2/TRBV6-3	TRBD1	few	TRBJ1-4	TGTGCCAGCACCCCGGGACAGGGGTTTAGAACTAATGAAAAACTGTTTTTT	CASTPGQGFRTNEKLFF
TRBV12-3/TRBV12-4	.	many	TRBJ1-1	TGTGCCAGCACCAAAGACGGAGGGATCACTGAAGCTTTCTTT	CASTKDGGITEAFF
TRBV2	.	many	TRBJ1-1	TGTGCCAGCAGAAAACAGGGAACCACTGAAGCTTTCTTT	CASRKQGTTEAFF
TRBV7-9	.	.	TRBJ2-2	TGTGCCAGCAGCTTAAGGCAGGAGAACACCGGGGAGCTGTTTTTT	CASSLRQENTGELFF
TRBV9	.	many	TRBJ2-7	TGTGCCAGCAGCCGTAGTTACAGTACTCTAACCTCCTACGAGCAGTACTTC	CASSRSYSTLTSYEQYF
TRBV7-7	.	many	TRBJ2-1	TGTGCTAGCAGCTCGGGACCAGTCAATGAGCAGTTCTTC	CASSSGPVNEQFF
TRBV28	.	many	TRBJ1-4	TGTGCCAGCAGTCCATACATTGGGCGGCAGCGGGTTGGGGAAAAACTGTTTTTT	CASSPYIGRQRVGEKLFF
TRBV6-5	.	.	TRBJ1-3	TGTGCCAGCAGTTACTCGACAGGTGGAAACACCATATATTTT	CASSYSTGGNTIYF
TRBV19	.	.	TRBJ1-1	TGTGCCAGTAGTATAGTGGGAAGGAGGAGACCAATCGACACTGAAGCTTTCTTT	CASSIVGRRRPIDTEAFF
TRBV10-3	.	many	TRBJ1-6	TGTGCCACACAAGCGGCTGGGAATTCACCCCTCCACTTT	CATQAAGNSPLHF
TRBV14	.	.	TRBJ2-6	TGTGTCAGCAGCCAGCCCCGGCCACTTTTCCGCTTCTCTGGGGCCAACGTCCTGACTTTC	CVSSQPRPLFRFSGANVLTF
TRBV18	.	few	TRBJ1-1	TGTGCCAGCTCACCAAATAGTGCGGCAGGGATCATGAACACTGAAGCTTTCTTT	CASSPNSAAGIMNTEAFF
TRBV6-1	.	many	TRBJ1-4	TGTGCCAGCATGATGTTCAAGTGGGGAAATGAAAAACTGTTTTTT	CASMMFKWGNEKLFF
TRBV6-4	.	many	TRBJ1-1	TGTGCCAGCAGTGAAGCAACGACAGAAGCTTTCTTT	CASSEATTEAFF
TRBV7-9	TRBD1	many	TRBJ1-2	TGTGCCAGCAGCACAGAACCGGGACAGGGGATTCCTAACTATGGCTACACCTTC	CASSTEPGQGIPNYGYTF
TRBV7-9	.	many	TRBJ1-2	TGTGCCAGCAGCTTAGTTAACCCCCGGTATGGCTACACCTTC	CASSLVNPRYGYTF
TRBV6-1	.	many	TRBJ1-5	TGTGCCAGCCTCTTTAACGCCGCGGGCGGGCCCCAGCATTTT	CASLFNAAGGPQHF
TRBV19	.	many	TRBJ1-5	TGTGCCAGTAGTATTTGGTATAGCAATCAGCCCCAGCATTTT	CASSIWYSNQPQHF
TRBV2	.	many	TRBJ1-6	TGTGCCAGCACCCCCCGGGGCCCCTATAATTCACCCCTCCACTTT	CASTPRGPYNSPLHF
TRBV5-1	.	many	TRBJ2-1	TGCGCCAGCAGCTTGGATCCTTGGGAAATGAATGAGCAGTTCTTC	CASSLDPWEMNEQFF
TRBV12-5	.	many	TRBJ2-7	TGTGCTAGTGGTTTGGTTCCCGGGACCGAAATCCCCTACGAGCAGTACTTC	CASGLVPGTEIPYEQYF
TRBV11-3	.	many	TRBJ2-3	TGTGCCAGCAGCTTGGACGGCACAGATACGCAGTATTTT	CASSLDGTDTQYF
TRBV5-1	TRBD1	many	TRBJ1-2	TGCGCCAGCAGCTCCGGGACAGGGGGTCCCTCAGCTAACTATGGCTACACCTTC	CASSSGTGGPSANYGYTF
TRBV3-1	.	many	TRBJ2-2	TGTGCCAGCAGCCAAGGGCACATCCCCGGGGAGCTGTTTTTT	CASSQGHIPGELFF
TRBV20-1	TRBD1	many	TRBJ1-4	TGCAGTGCTCTGGACAGGGTTGTCACTAATGAAAAACTGTTTTTT	CSALDRVVTNEKLFF
TRBV5-6	TRBD2	many	TRBJ2-7	TGTGCCAGCAGCTTGAGGCGGGGGAACCCCTACGAGCAGTACTTC	CASSLRRGNPYEQYF
TRBV20-1	TRBD1	many	TRBJ1-4	TGCAGTGCAGAACAGGGGGCGGACGAAGAAAAACTGTTTTTT	CSAEQGADEEKLFF
TRBV4-1	TRBD1	many	TRBJ1-4	TGCGCCAGCAGCGACCAAGACAGGGGGACTAATGAAAAACTGTTTTTT	CASSDQDRGTNEKLFF
TRBV3-1	TRBD1	many	TRBJ1-1	TGTGCCAGCAGCCACCTGACAGGGGAGGTGAACACTGAAGCTTTCTTT	CASSHLTGEVNTEAFF
TRBV7-9	.	many	TRBJ2-7	TGTGCCAGCAGCTTAGAAGGTCCCTACGAGCAGTACTTC	CASSLEGPYEQYF
TRBV3-1	.	.	TRBJ2-7	TGTGCCAGCAGCCAAAGTACGGGACCCTACGAGCAGTACTTC	CASSQSTGPYEQYF
TRBV6-1	.	.	TRBJ2-5	TGTGCCAGCACCTCCCATTGGACGGATGGAGAGACCCAGTACTTC	CASTSHWTDGETQYF
TRBV29-1	.	many	TRBJ1-3	TGCAGCGTTGCGGTCTCTGGAAACACCATATATTTT	CSVAVSGNTIYF
TRBV18	TRBD1	many	TRBJ2-4	TGTGCCAGCTCACCTGGGACAGTAGGGGCCAAAAACATTCAGTACTTC	CASSPGTVGAKNIQYF